Listed below are T cell receptor beta chains from one sample, sequenced in a study of blood T cell repertoires in COVID-19. Assay used: immunoSEQ multiplex PCR; TCRdb lists only in-frame clones, some missing. The table lists about 180,000 clones, 80% to 90% of them singletons, with 2.5% to 3.5% in the top ten. The sample consisted of peripheral blood. Every receptor here comes from a man aged 55 to 70 with acute or convalescent COVID-19. CDR3s include the opening cysteine and the closing phenylalanine or tryptophan. Fields, in order: clone size, J gene, D gene, V gene, CDR3 protein, CDR3 DNA. D genes are given only for firm matches. Expanded clones get a size class; other rows say once, few or many, or leave the size out.

abundance: -
j_gene: TRBJ1-3
d_gene: -
v_gene: TRBV5-1
CDR3aa: CASSSRTQGAGNTIYF
CDR3nt: TGCGCCAGCAGCTCCCGTACCCAAGGGGCCGGAAACACCATATATTTT

abundance: -
j_gene: TRBJ2-2
d_gene: TRBD2
v_gene: TRBV19
CDR3aa: CASTPGGRNTGELFF
CDR3nt: TGTGCCAGTACCCCGGGAGGGAGGAACACCGGGGAGCTGTTTTTT

abundance: -
j_gene: TRBJ2-2
d_gene: TRBD1
v_gene: TRBV7-3
CDR3aa: CASSRDRGQGGELFF
CDR3nt: TGTGCCAGCAGCAGAGACAGGGGGCAGGGCGGGGAGCTGTTTTTT

abundance: few
j_gene: TRBJ2-5
d_gene: TRBD1
v_gene: TRBV18
CDR3aa: CASSPRTGPQETQYF
CDR3nt: TGTGCCAGCTCACCGCGGACAGGACCCCAAGAGACCCAGTACTTC

abundance: few
j_gene: TRBJ1-2
d_gene: TRBD1
v_gene: TRBV3-1/TRBV3-2
CDR3aa: CATSDRGSYGYTF
CDR3nt: TGTGCCACCTCGGACAGGGGGAGCTATGGCTACACCTTC

abundance: few
j_gene: TRBJ2-1
d_gene: TRBD2
v_gene: TRBV7-2
CDR3aa: CASSFPVPGGPGEQFF
CDR3nt: TGTGCCAGCAGCTTCCCGGTCCCGGGAGGGCCGGGTGAGCAGTTCTTC

abundance: -
j_gene: TRBJ1-1
d_gene: -
v_gene: TRBV2
CDR3aa: CASSESVTDTEAFF
CDR3nt: TGTGCCAGCAGTGAGTCGGTAACAGACACTGAAGCTTTCTTT

abundance: -
j_gene: TRBJ2-7
d_gene: TRBD1
v_gene: TRBV13
CDR3aa: CASSKTGTGYFYEQYF
CDR3nt: TGTGCCAGCAGTAAAACCGGGACAGGGTATTTCTACGAGCAGTACTTC

abundance: -
j_gene: TRBJ1-2
d_gene: TRBD1
v_gene: TRBV10-2
CDR3aa: CASRALGQGYGYTF
CDR3nt: TGCGCCAGCAGGGCCTTGGGACAGGGGTATGGCTACACCTTC

abundance: -
j_gene: TRBJ1-1
d_gene: -
v_gene: TRBV20-1
CDR3aa: CSATGGPEAFF
CDR3nt: TGCAGTGCCACCGGGGGTCCAGAAGCTTTCTTT